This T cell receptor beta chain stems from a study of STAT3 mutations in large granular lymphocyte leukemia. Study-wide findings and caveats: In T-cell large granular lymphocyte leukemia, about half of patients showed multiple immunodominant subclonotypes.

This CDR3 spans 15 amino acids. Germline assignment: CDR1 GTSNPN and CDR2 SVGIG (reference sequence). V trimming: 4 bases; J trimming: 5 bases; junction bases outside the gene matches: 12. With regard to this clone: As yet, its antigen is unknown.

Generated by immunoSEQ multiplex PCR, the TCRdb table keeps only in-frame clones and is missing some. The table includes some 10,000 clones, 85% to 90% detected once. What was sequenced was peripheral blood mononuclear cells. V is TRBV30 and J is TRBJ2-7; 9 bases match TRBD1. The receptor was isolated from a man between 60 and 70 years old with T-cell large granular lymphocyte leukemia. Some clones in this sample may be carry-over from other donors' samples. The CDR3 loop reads CAWTWGQGHSHEQYF. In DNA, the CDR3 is TGTGCCTGGACCTGGGGACAGGGACATTCCCACGAGCAGTACTTC.